This passage covers 26 T cell receptor beta chains from one sample sequenced in a study of blood T cell repertoires in COVID-19. Sequenced by immunoSEQ multiplex PCR; TCRdb stores in-frame clones only, minus some. The sample includes 150,000 to 200,000 clones, about three quarters of them seen just once. Sequenced: peripheral blood. Receptor source: a man between 70 and 80 years old with acute or convalescent COVID-19.

This sequence joins TRBV27 and TRBJ1-2; 10 positions agree with TRBD1. V was pared by 2 bases and J by 7 bases, with 4 bases of the junction left unmatched. Per germline, CDR1 MNHEY and CDR2 SMNVEV (reference sequence). The CDR3 contains 14 residues. CDR3 DNA sequence: TGTGCCAGCAGTTTAGGACAGGGGGTTTTTGGCTACACCTTC. Translated, it gives CASSLGQGVFGYTF.

This clone occurred a few times. The V gene is TRBV2, the J gene TRBJ2-7; D is perhaps TRBD1 (5 bases). V was cut by 3 bases and J by 5 bases, with 14 bases left in between. The length of the CDR3 is 14 residues. The germline CDR1 and CDR2 sequences are SNHLY and FYNNEI. Written as DNA, the CDR3 is TGTGCCAGCAGTGATTCCCCAGGGTTCAACGAGCAGTACTTC. As protein: CASSDSPGFNEQYF.

The chain uses TRBV7-3 and TRBJ2-3, with a possible D match to TRBD1 (5 bases). The V gene's germline CDR1 is SGHTA and CDR2 FQGTGA. The CDR3 spans 14 residues. The V end was cut by 2 bases, the J end by 1 base, with 7 bases between. CDR3 residues: CASSLGARTDTQYF. CDR3 bases: TGTGCCAGCAGCTTAGGGGCCCGCACAGATACGCAGTATTTT.

The rearrangement joins TRBV11-2 to TRBJ2-7; 10 nucleotides line up with TRBD1. V shed 5 bases, J shed 2 bases, and the junction held 6 bases outside the gene matches. The CDR3 runs 15 residues. Germline CDR1 and CDR2: SGHAT and FQNNGV. CDR3 nucleotides: TGTGCCAGCAGCAACCACGGACAGGGGGCCTACGAGCAGTACTTC. It encodes CASSNHGQGAYEQYF.

This chain uses TRBV2 with TRBJ2-3; 8 nucleotides line up with TRBD1. Germline V lookup: CDR1 SNHLY, CDR2 FYNNEI. V lost 1 base, J lost 1 base, and 1 base stayed unmatched. This CDR3 has 15 residues. The CDR3 here is CASSEDRGGTDTQYF. As DNA, the CDR3 is TGTGCCAGCAGTGAAGACAGGGGGGGCACAGATACGCAGTATTTT.

About this clone itself: Other DNA sequences within the sample encode an identical CDR3. The chain is built from TRBV3-1 (or the pseudogene TRBV3-2) and TRBJ2-6; TRBD1 is a possible D gene (6 bases). The CDR3 is 15 amino acids. In germline, CDR1 is LGHDT, CDR2 YNNKEL (reference sequence). V lost 2 bases to trimming and J lost 3 bases, with 8 bases between them. Here the CDR3 DNA reads TGTGCCAGCAGCCAATCAGGGGTTGGGGCCAACGTCCTGACTTTC. This codes for CASSQSGVGANVLTF.

J is TRBJ2-3 and V is TRBV28; 10 bases are shared with TRBD2. The CDR3 sequence is 14 residues long. Losses at the gene ends were 6 bases for V and 4 bases for J; bases not matched to a gene: 4. Germline-derived CDR1 and CDR2 are MDHEN and SYDVKM. This chain's CDR3 is CASRSGGAPDTQYF. The CDR3 DNA reads TGTGCCAGCAGGAGCGGGGGGGCCCCAGATACGCAGTATTTT.

V usage is TRBV5-1 and J usage is TRBJ2-7; 9 bases fit TRBD1. The CDR3 covers 13 residues. Looked up from germline, CDR1 is SGHRS and CDR2 is YFSETQ. The V segment lost 4 bases and the J segment 5 bases; nucleotides outside the gene matches: 4. The CDR3 is CASSRDRAHEQYF. CDR3 nucleotides: TGCGCCAGCAGCCGGGACAGGGCCCACGAGCAGTACTTC.

The chain uses TRBV5-1 and TRBJ1-1, with TRBD1 as a possible D gene (6 bases). The CDR3 extends over 14 amino acids. Trimming stripped 2 bases from V and 1 base from J, with 9 bases between. Germline CDR1 is SGHRS and CDR2 is YFSETQ. CDR3 loop: CASSFGTQNTEAFF. The CDR3, as DNA: TGCGCCAGCAGCTTCGGGACACAGAACACTGAAGCTTTCTTT. Supplemented by reference TRBV5-1 and TRBJ1-1, the full variable domain reads KAGVTQTPRYLIKTRGQQVTLSCSPISGHRSVSWYQQTPGQGLQFLFEYFSETQRNKGNFPGRFSGRQFSNSRSEMNVSTLELGDSALYLCASSFGTQNTEAFFGQGTRLTVV.

V is TRBV10-3 and J is TRBJ2-3; TRBD1 matches at 8 bases. The CDR3 runs to 15 residues. Per the germline V gene, CDR1 is ENHRY and CDR2 is SYGVKD. V was pared by 0 bases and J by 2 bases, with 1 base of the junction left unmatched. The CDR3 loop reads CAISESQGATDTQYF. For the CDR3, the DNA is TGTGCCATCAGTGAGTCTCAGGGGGCCACAGATACGCAGTATTTT.

The chain joins TRBV29-1 to TRBJ2-3, with D hard to call. The ends were cut back, 7 bases at V and 5 bases at J, with 7 bases in the middle. Germline CDR1 reads SQVTM; CDR2 reads ANQGSEA. This CDR3 comprises 10 residues. Written as DNA, the CDR3 is TGCAGCGCCTCAGAAGATACGCAGTATTTT. It encodes CSASEDTQYF.

The chain uses TRBV6-6 and TRBJ1-4; tentatively, D is TRBD1 (5 bases). The germline CDR1 and CDR2 sequences are MNHNY and SVGAGI (reference sequence). Trimming took 4 bases from V and 5 from J, leaving 17 bases between them. This CDR3 is built from 16 residues. CDR3 nucleotides: TGTGCCAGCAGTTTCTTCCTAGACAGTCCAAATGAAAAACTGTTTTTT. It codes for CASSFFLDSPNEKLFF.

This sequence joins TRBV3-1 (or the pseudogene TRBV3-2) and TRBJ2-5; D may be TRBD1 (5 bases). The CDR3 spans 15 residues. The V end was cut by 2 bases, the J end by 2 bases, with 12 bases between. Germline CDR1 LGHDT, CDR2 YNNKEL (reference sequence). Written as DNA, the CDR3 is TGTGCCAGCAGCCAACCCGACAGTTTTCAAGAGACCCAGTACTTC. Amino acids: CASSQPDSFQETQYF.

This chain uses TRBV6-1 with TRBJ2-4, with 8 bases aligning to TRBD2. V was clipped by 3 bases and J by 3 bases; unmatched bases: 4. Per germline, CDR1 MNHNS and CDR2 SASEGT. CDR3 length: 15 residues. CDR3 DNA sequence: TGTGCCAGCAGTGACGGGGGGGCCGGCAAAAACATTCAGTACTTC. Translating gives CASSDGGAGKNIQYF.

Concerning this clone: The sample contains more than one DNA sequence encoding this CDR3. The V and J genes are TRBV28 and TRBJ1-4; 8 bases map to TRBD1. Trimming cost V 2 bases and J 8 bases; bases outside gene matches: 4. Looked up from germline, CDR1 is MDHEN and CDR2 is SYDVKM. This CDR3 has 14 amino acids. This CDR3 is CASSLGQGAEKLFF. The CDR3 bases are TGTGCCAGCAGTTTAGGGCAGGGGGCGGAAAAACTGTTTTTT. The entire variable domain, with the rest obtained from reference TRBV28 and TRBJ1-4, is as follows: DVKVTQSSRYLVKRTGEKVFLECVQDMDHENMFWYRQDPGLGLRLIYFSYDVKMKEKGDIPEGYSVSREKKERFSLILESASTNQTSMYLCASSLGQGAEKLFFGSGTQLSVL.

The chain employs TRBV2 and TRBJ2-7; 8 bases agree with TRBD1. V dropped 7 bases and J dropped 6; count of bases not matched to a gene: 11. CDR1 is SNHLY, CDR2 FYNNEI, per germline. The length of the CDR3 is 14 residues. CDR3 nucleotides: TGTGCCAGCATGCAGGGGGCGCAAGGTCTCGAGCAGTACTTC. Amino acid sequence: CASMQGAQGLEQYF. Using reference TRBV2 and TRBJ2-7 for the parts outside the CDR3, the full variable domain is EPEVTQTPSHQVTQMGQEVILRCVPISNHLYFYWYRQILGQKVEFLVSFYNNEISEKSEIFDDQFSVERPDGSNFTLKIRSTKLEDSAMYFCASMQGAQGLEQYFGPGTRLTVT.

The chain has TRBV27 and TRBJ1-6, with 8 bases matching TRBD1. V was clipped by 5 bases and J by 7 bases; unmatched bases: 4. Looked up from germline, CDR1 is MNHEY and CDR2 is SMNVEV (reference sequence). This CDR3 comprises 14 residues. The CDR3 DNA sequence: TGTGCCAGCAGTCAGGGGGCGAGAAATTCACCCCTCCACTTT. This codes for CASSQGARNSPLHF.

The J gene is TRBJ1-4, the V gene TRBV6-5, with D uncertain. Trimming pared 6 bases from V and 2 bases from J, leaving 7 bases between. This CDR3 spans 13 amino acids. Germline V gene sequence: CDR1 MNHEY, CDR2 SVGAGI. Written as DNA, the CDR3 is TGTGCCAGCAGCGAGGAGACTAATGAAAAACTGTTTTTT. Protein: CASSEETNEKLFF.

This clone was detected once. The chain couples TRBV15 to TRBJ2-5, with a possible D match to TRBD1 (5 bases). Deletions cut 0 bases from V and 5 bases from J, with 7 bases between. Germline CDR1 LNHNV, CDR2 YYDKDF (reference sequence). The CDR3 has 13 amino acids. The CDR3 sequence: CATSRDRAETQYF. The CDR3 DNA sequence: TGTGCCACCAGCAGAGACAGGGCCGAGACCCAGTACTTC.

There are a few counts of this clone. The rearrangement uses TRBV24-1 and TRBJ2-7, with D perhaps TRBD1 (5 bases). The CDR3 extends over 11 amino acids. The germline V gene encodes CDR1 KGHDR and CDR2 SFDVKD. Trimming stripped 6 bases from V and 6 bases from J, with 8 bases between. The CDR3: CATSQGGEQYF. CDR3 DNA sequence: TGTGCCACCAGTCAGGGTGGCGAGCAGTACTTC.

This clone was counted a single time. V gene TRBV7-3 combines with J gene TRBJ2-1, with a possible D match to TRBD2 (6 bases). The ends were cut back, 5 bases at V and 10 bases at J, with 12 bases in the middle. The CDR3 sequence is 12 residues long. Germline V gene sequence: CDR1 SGHTA, CDR2 FQGTGA. CDR3 DNA sequence: TGTGCCAGCAGCAGCCCTGGGAGGGAGCAGTTCTTC. It specifies CASSSPGREQFF.

This clone was counted ten times or more. V is TRBV7-9 and J is TRBJ1-2; TRBD1 aligns across 9 bases. J gave up 2 bases and V 5 bases, and 9 bases lay outside the gene matches. There are 16 residues in the CDR3. Germline V CDR1 and CDR2: SEHNR, FQNEAQ (reference sequence). The CDR3 coding sequence is TGTGCCAGCAGCCCGGACAGGGGACTGATCAACTATGGCTACACCTTC. It translates to CASSPDRGLINYGYTF.

The gene calls are TRBV5-1 and TRBJ2-7; TRBD1 aligns across 10 bases. The CDR3 sequence is 15 residues long. CDR1 and CDR2 (germline): SGHRS, YFSETQ. V trimming: 0 bases; J trimming: 4 bases; junction bases outside the gene matches: 4. DNA for the CDR3: TGCGCCAGCAGCTTGGGACAGGGGGCGGAATACGAGCAGTACTTC. It specifies CASSLGQGAEYEQYF. The full variable domain, its missing parts supplied by reference TRBV5-1 and TRBJ2-7, is KAGVTQTPRYLIKTRGQQVTLSCSPISGHRSVSWYQQTPGQGLQFLFEYFSETQRNKGNFPGRFSGRQFSNSRSEMNVSTLELGDSALYLCASSLGQGAEYEQYFGPGTRLTVT.

The chain uses TRBV7-8 and TRBJ2-7; 7 positions match TRBD2. J lost 7 bases, V lost 2 bases, and 8 bases had no gene match. Germline loops: CDR1 SGHVS, CDR2 FQNEAQ. There are 14 residues in the CDR3. The CDR3 sequence is CASSLNMGGFEQYF. CDR3 DNA sequence: TGTGCCAGCAGCTTAAATATGGGAGGGTTTGAGCAGTACTTC.

V usage is TRBV5-5 and J usage is TRBJ2-5, with no clear D. Trimming cost V 4 bases and J 4 bases, with 8 bases left between them. Germline CDR1 is SGHKS and CDR2 is YYEKEE (reference sequence). The CDR3 runs 12 residues. Here the CDR3 DNA reads TGTGCCAGCAGCATCCTTCCAGAGACCCAGTACTTC. It codes for CASSILPETQYF.

This sequence joins TRBV28 and TRBJ2-4, with D possibly being TRBD2 (6 bases). Germline V lookup: CDR1 MDHEN, CDR2 SYDVKM. The CDR3 has 14 amino acids. The germline V and J ends were trimmed by 7 bases and 5 bases, with 15 bases remaining between them. In nucleotides, the CDR3 is TGTGCCAGCAACCCCCCGGGGGTCCAAAACATTCAGTACTTC. This sequence encodes CASNPPGVQNIQYF.